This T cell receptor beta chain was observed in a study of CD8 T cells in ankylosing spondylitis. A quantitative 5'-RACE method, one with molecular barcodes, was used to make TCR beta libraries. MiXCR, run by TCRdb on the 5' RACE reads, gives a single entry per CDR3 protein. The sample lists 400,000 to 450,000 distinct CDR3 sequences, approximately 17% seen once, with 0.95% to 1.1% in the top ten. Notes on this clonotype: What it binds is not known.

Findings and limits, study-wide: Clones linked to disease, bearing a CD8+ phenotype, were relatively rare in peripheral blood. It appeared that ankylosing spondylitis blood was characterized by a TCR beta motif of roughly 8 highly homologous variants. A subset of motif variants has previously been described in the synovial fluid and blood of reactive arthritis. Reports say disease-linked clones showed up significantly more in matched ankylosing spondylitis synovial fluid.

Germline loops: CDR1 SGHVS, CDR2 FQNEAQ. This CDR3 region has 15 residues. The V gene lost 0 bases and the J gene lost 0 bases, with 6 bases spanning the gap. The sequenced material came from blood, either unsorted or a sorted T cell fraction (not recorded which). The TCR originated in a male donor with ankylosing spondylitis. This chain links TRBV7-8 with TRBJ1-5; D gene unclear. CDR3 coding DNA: TGTGCCAGCAGCTTAGCGGGGATTAGCAATCAGCCCCAGCATTTT. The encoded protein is CASSLAGISNQPQHF.